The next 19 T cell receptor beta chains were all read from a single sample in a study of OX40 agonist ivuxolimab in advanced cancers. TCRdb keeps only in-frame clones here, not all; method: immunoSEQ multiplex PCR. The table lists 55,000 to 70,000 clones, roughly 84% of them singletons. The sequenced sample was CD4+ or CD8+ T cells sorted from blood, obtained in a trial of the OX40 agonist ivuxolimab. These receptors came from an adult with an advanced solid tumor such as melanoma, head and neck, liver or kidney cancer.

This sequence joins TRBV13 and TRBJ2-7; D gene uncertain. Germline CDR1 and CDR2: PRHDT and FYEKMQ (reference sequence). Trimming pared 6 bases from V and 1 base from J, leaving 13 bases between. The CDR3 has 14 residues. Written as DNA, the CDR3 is TGTGCCAGCAGTTACCAAACTCGTTCCTACGAGCAGTACTTC. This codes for CASSYQTRSYEQYF. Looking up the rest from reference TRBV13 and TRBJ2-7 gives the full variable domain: AAGVIQSPRHLIKEKRETATLKCYPIPRHDTVYWYQQGPGQDPQFLISFYEKMQSDKGSIPDRFSAQQFSDYHSELNMSSLELGDSALYFCASSYQTRSYEQYFGPGTRLTVT.

CDR3 sequence: CASSLGGRGRDYGYTF. The DNA of the CDR3 is TGTGCCAGCAGCTTAGGTGGCAGGGGTAGAGACTATGGCTACACCTTC. The chain links TRBV11-3 to TRBJ1-2, with D perhaps matching TRBD1 (6 bases). Trimming took off 1 base at V and 3 bases at J, with 15 bases between the two ends. CDR3 length equals 16 residues. Looked up from germline, CDR1 is SGHNT and CDR2 is YENEEA.

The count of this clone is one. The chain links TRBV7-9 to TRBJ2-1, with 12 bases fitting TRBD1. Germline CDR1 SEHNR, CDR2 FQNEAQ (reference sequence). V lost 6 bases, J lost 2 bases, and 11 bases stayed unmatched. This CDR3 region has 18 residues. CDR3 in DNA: TGTGCCAGCAGGCGCCCGGGACAGGGGGCCCGCACCTACAATGAGCAGTTCTTC. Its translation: CASRRPGQGARTYNEQFF.

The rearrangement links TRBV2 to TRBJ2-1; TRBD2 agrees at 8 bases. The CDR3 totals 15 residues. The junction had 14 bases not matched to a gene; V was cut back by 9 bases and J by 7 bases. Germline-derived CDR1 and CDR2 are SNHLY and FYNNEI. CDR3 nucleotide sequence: TGTGCCAGGCGAACTAGCGGTGAGGGCGGGAATGAGCAGTTCTTC. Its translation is CARRTSGEGGNEQFF.

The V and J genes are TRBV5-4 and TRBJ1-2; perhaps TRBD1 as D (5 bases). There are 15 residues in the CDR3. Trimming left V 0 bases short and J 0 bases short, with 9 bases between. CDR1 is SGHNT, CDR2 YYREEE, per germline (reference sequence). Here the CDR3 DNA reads TGTGCCAGCAGCTTGGTTCAGGGCTCTAACTATGGCTACACCTTC. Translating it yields CASSLVQGSNYGYTF.

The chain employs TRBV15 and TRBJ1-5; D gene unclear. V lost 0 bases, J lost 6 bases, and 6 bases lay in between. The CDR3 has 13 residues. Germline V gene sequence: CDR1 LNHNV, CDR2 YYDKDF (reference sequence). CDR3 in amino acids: CATSREMAQPQHF. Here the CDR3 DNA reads TGTGCCACCAGCAGAGAAATGGCTCAGCCCCAGCATTTT.

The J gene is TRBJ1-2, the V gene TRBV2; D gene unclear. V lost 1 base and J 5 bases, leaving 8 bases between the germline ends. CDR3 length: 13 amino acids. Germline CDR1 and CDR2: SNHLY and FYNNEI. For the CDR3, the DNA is TGTGCCAGCAGTGAAGAGGTGGGGTATGGCTACACCTTC. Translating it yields CASSEEVGYGYTF.

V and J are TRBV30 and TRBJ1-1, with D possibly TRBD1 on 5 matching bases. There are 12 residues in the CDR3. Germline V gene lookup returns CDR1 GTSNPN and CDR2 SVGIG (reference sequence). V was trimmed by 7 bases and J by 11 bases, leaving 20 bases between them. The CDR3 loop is CASWGGIGDAFF. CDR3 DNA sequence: TGTGCCTCCTGGGGGGGGATAGGTGACGCTTTCTTT.

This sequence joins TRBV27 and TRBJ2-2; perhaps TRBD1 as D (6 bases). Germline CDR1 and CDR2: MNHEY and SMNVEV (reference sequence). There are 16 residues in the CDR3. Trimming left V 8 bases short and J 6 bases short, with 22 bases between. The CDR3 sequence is CASDLPVTGTPGELFF. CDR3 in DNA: TGTGCCAGCGACCTACCAGTCACAGGGACCCCCGGGGAGCTGTTTTTT.

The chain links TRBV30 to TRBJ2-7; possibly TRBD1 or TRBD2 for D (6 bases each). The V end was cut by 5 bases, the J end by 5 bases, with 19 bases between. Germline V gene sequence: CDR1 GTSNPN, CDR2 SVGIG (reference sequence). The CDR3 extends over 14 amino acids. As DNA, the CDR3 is TGTGCCTGGCGAGGGGGGCCTTATGGCGACGAGCAGTACTTC. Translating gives CAWRGGPYGDEQYF.

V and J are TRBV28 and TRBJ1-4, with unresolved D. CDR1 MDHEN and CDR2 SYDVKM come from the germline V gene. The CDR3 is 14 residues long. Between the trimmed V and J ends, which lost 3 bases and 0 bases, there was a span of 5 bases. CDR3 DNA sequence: TGTGCCAGCAGTTTTCCAGCAACTAATGAAAAACTGTTTTTT. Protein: CASSFPATNEKLFF.

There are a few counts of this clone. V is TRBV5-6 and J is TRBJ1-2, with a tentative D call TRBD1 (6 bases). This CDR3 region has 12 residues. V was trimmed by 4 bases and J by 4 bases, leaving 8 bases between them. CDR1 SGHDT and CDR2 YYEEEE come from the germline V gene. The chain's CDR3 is CASSPGAYGYTF. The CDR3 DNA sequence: TGTGCCAGCAGCCCAGGGGCCTATGGCTACACCTTC.

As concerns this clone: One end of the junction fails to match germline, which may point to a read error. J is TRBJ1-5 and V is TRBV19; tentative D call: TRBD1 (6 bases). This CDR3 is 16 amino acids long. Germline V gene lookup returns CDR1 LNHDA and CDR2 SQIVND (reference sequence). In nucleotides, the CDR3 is TGTGCCAGTAGCATAGGGCTGGACAGCGGGAATCAGCCCCAGCATTTT. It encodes CASSIGLDSGNQPQHF.

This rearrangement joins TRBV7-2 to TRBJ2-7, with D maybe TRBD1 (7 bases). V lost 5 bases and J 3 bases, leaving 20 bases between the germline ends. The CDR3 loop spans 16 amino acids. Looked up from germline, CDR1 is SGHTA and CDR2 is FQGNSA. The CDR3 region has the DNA TGTGCCAGCAGCCCACGTGCGGGGACAGAATTCTACGAGCAGTACTTC. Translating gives CASSPRAGTEFYEQYF.

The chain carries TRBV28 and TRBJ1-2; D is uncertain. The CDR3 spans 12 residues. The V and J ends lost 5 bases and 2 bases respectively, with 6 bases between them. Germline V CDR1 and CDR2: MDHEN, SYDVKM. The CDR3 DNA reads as TGTGCCAGCAGTGAACAGAACTATGGCTACACCTTC. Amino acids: CASSEQNYGYTF.

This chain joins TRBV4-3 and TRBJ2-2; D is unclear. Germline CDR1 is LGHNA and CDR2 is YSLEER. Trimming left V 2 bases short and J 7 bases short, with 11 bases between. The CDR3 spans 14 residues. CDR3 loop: CASSQKGSGGELFF. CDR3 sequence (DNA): TGCGCCAGCAGCCAAAAGGGCTCGGGCGGGGAGCTGTTTTTT.

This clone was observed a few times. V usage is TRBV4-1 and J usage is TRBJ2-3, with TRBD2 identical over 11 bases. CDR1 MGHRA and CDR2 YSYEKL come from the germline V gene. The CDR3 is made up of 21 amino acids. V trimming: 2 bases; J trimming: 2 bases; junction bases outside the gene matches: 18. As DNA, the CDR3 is TGCGCCAGCAGCCAACCACCGTTGACTAGCGGGAAGGTGCGGAACACAGATACGCAGTATTTT. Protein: CASSQPPLTSGKVRNTDTQYF.

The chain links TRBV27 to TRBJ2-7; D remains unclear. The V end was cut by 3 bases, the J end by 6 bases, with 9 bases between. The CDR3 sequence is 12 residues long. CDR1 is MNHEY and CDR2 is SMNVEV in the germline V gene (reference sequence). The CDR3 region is CASSFLGSEQYF. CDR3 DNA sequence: TGTGCCAGCAGTTTTTTGGGGTCCGAGCAGTACTTC.

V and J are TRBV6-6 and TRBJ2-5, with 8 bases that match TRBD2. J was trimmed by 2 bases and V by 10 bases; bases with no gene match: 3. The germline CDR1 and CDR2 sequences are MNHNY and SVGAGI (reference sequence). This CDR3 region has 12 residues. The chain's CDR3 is CATLAVQETQYF. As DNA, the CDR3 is TGTGCCACACTAGCGGTTCAAGAGACCCAGTACTTC.